The 26 T cell receptor beta chains reported below all come from one sample, sequenced in a study of tissue T cells after allogeneic stem cell transplantation. Sequenced by immunoSEQ multiplex PCR; TCRdb stores in-frame clones only, minus some. Of more than 45,000 clones listed, 73% were seen once; the top ten hold about 0.7%. The material sequenced was sorted cells pooled from one or two spleens. These receptors came from a pool of C57BL/6 mice in good health.

Notes on this clone: Gene names and germline refer to mouse. With the read ending 1 residue before the CDR3 end, the germline J gene is used to fill in that end. The chain carries TRBV2 and TRBJ2-3; D remains ambiguous. This CDR3 has 11 amino acids. CDR1 and CDR2 (germline): LGHNA, YSYQKL. V gave up 5 bases and J gave up 2 bases, with 2 bases separating them. The CDR3 region is CASSNAETLYF. Partial CDR3 DNA: TGTGCCAGCAGCAATGCAGAAACGCTGTAT.

Comment on this clone: Genes and germline come from the mouse. This chain's CDR3 is CASNLGNTLYF. CDR3 DNA (partial): TGTGCCAGCAACCTGGGAAACACCTTGTAC. The chain uses TRBV13-1 and TRBJ2-4; D perhaps matches TRBD2 (5 bases). Read data end 1 residue before the CDR3 end; the end is taken from the germline J gene. V was pared by 6 bases and J by 5 bases, with 7 bases between. CDR3 length equals 11 residues. Germline CDR1 reads NSHNY; CDR2 reads SYGAGN.

Note on this clone: Gene names denote mouse genes. The CDR3 end falls 1 residue outside the read, so it is completed with the germline J gene. The chain has TRBV20 and TRBJ1-1, with 7 bases matching TRBD1. From germline, CDR1 is GFQATS and CDR2 STVNSAI. This CDR3 is 12 amino acids long. V lost 1 base to trimming and J lost 6 bases; unmatched junction nucleotides: 2. CDR3 bases read: TGTGGTGCTAGGGCAGGGGGTCCAGAAGTCTTC. This sequence encodes CGARAGGPEVF. Given in full, the CDR3 is CGARAGGPEVFF.

Comment on this clone: Any gene name here is a mouse gene name. The read terminates 1 residue ahead of where the CDR3 ends, so the germline J gene completes it. This rearrangement joins TRBV5 to TRBJ2-5, with 8 bases that match TRBD1. This CDR3 has 16 residues. Germline loops: CDR1 LGHNA, CDR2 YNLKQL (reference sequence). J was trimmed by 1 base and V by 4 bases; bases with no gene match: 7. The sequenced part of the CDR3 DNA is TGTGCCAGCAGCCCCCGGACAGGGAGGGACCAAGACACCCAGTAC. Translated: CASSPRTGRDQDTQY. The full CDR3 sequence reads CASSPRTGRDQDTQYF.

The sample holds a few counts of this clone. The genes and germline here are from mouse. The read ends 1 residue before the CDR3 terminus; that terminus is restored from the germline J gene. The chain employs TRBV1 and TRBJ2-7; D uncertain. The CDR3 sequence is 13 residues long. Germline loops: CDR1 NSQYPW, CDR2 LRSPGD (reference sequence). Trimming cost V 0 bases and J 4 bases, with 7 bases left between them. The CDR3 here is CTCSADNYYEQYF. The part of the CDR3 DNA that was read is TGCACCTGCAGTGCAGATAACTATTATGAACAGTAC.

As regards this clone: Gene names and germline refer to mouse. Read sequence stops 1 residue before the CDR3 end, and the germline J gene provides the missing end. This chain uses TRBV13-2 with TRBJ1-2; D unclear. Germline CDR1 is NNHNN and CDR2 is SYGAGS (reference sequence). The CDR3 sequence is 13 residues long. V shed 0 bases and J shed 0 bases, with 3 bases lying between them. The CDR3 loop reads CASGDDTNSDYTF. The part of the CDR3 DNA that was read is TGTGCCAGCGGTGATGACACAAACTCCGACTACACC.

Details on this clone: Gene names follow the mouse nomenclature. The CDR3 reads CASSLSRRNERLFF. Incomplete CDR3 DNA: TGTGCTAGCAGTTTATCCCGGAGAAACGAAAGATTATTT. The rearrangement joins TRBV29 to TRBJ1-4; D not resolved. Read sequence stops 1 residue before the CDR3 end, and the germline J gene provides the missing end. From germline, CDR1 is MSHET and CDR2 SYDVDS. With 0 bases removed from V and 5 bases from J, the gap between germline ends came to 7 bases. CDR3 size: 14 residues.

A few counts support this clone. Germline and genes here are mouse. The read is 1 residue too short to cover the CDR3 end, so that end is filled in from the germline J gene. V gene TRBV20 combines with J gene TRBJ1-4; tentatively, D is TRBD1 (6 bases). There are 13 residues in the CDR3. CDR1 and CDR2 from the germline V gene are GFQATS and STVNSAI. Trimming pared 1 base from V and 3 bases from J, leaving 6 bases between. The sequenced part of the CDR3 DNA is TGTGGTGCTAGGGGGACAGCCAACGAAAGATTATTT. It codes for CGARGTANERLF. The whole CDR3 sequence reads CGARGTANERLFF.

This clone showed up just a few times. Gene names refer to mouse genes. From the germline J gene comes the end of the CDR3, since the read stops 1 residue before it. The chain employs TRBV2 and TRBJ2-7; TRBD1 agrees at 7 bases. Trimming cost V 0 bases and J 0 bases; bases outside gene matches: 2. The germline V gene encodes CDR1 LGHNA and CDR2 YSYQKL. This CDR3 contains 15 residues. The covered CDR3 bases are TGTGCCAGCAGCCAAGATTGGGACAGCTCCTATGAACAGTAC. Translation: CASSQDWDSSYEQY. The CDR3 in its entirety is CASSQDWDSSYEQYF.

A remark on this clone: Gene names and germline refer to mouse. The missing CDR3 end, 1 residue past where the read stops, is filled in from the germline J gene. This chain joins TRBV24 and TRBJ1-1; TRBD1 matches 9 bases. From germline, CDR1 is KGHTA and CDR2 FRNEEI. The ends lost 4 bases at V and 3 bases at J; junction bases unmatched: 3. This CDR3 comprises 14 residues. CDR3 amino acids: CASSPGQGDTEVFF. The sequenced part of the CDR3 DNA is TGTGCCAGCAGTCCGGGACAGGGTGACACAGAAGTCTTC.

On this clone: Gene labels here are mouse ones. The read terminates 1 residue ahead of where the CDR3 ends, so the germline J gene completes it. J is TRBJ2-2 and V is TRBV19; D is unresolved. CDR3 size: 15 residues. CDR1 and CDR2 (germline): FNHDT, SITEND (reference sequence). Trimming stripped 0 bases from V and 0 bases from J, with 6 bases between. The CDR3 loop is CASSIDTANTGQLYF. Partial CDR3 DNA: TGTGCCAGCAGTATAGACACTGCAAACACCGGGCAGCTCTAC.

A word on this clone: Mouse names are used for the genes. The read ends 1 residue shy of where the CDR3 ends; the end is completed using the germline J gene. J is TRBJ2-2 and V is TRBV19; 10 bases match TRBD2. CDR3 size: 15 residues. Trimming removed 2 bases from V and 3 bases from J; junction bases left unmatched: 1. The germline CDR1 and CDR2 sequences are FNHDT and SITEND (reference sequence). This CDR3 is CASSIGTGDTGQLYF. The CDR3 DNA, read in part, is TGTGCCAGCAGTATTGGGACTGGGGACACCGGGCAGCTCTAC.

Worth noting for this clone: Here the gene names and germline are mouse. Here the CDR3 reads CASRSGTGNNQAPLF. CDR3 DNA (partial): TGTGCTAGCAGATCCGGGACAGGGAACAACCAGGCTCCGCTT. V is TRBV17 and J is TRBJ1-5; TRBD1 agrees at 9 bases. The read ends 1 residue shy of where the CDR3 ends; the end is completed using the germline J gene. J gave up 1 base and V 6 bases, and 4 bases lay outside the gene matches. Germline-derived CDR1 and CDR2 are MNHDT and YYDKIL. The CDR3 has 15 residues.

For this clone: Gene names follow the mouse nomenclature. The sequence runs out 1 residue before the end of the CDR3; the remainder is reconstructed from the germline J gene. This chain uses TRBV4 with TRBJ2-5; D possibly corresponds to TRBD2 (7 bases). V was pared by 4 bases and J by 5 bases, with 13 bases between. The CDR3 is made up of 14 amino acids. Germline-derived CDR1 and CDR2 are LGHDT and YNNKQL (reference sequence). This CDR3 reads CASSFGGRGDTQYF. The DNA read from the CDR3 is TGTGCCAGCAGCTTCGGGGGGCGCGGAGACACCCAGTAC.

This clone was picked up one time. Genes and germline are mouse. The CDR3 goes on 1 residue after the read ends, and that part is filled in from the germline J gene. This chain uses TRBV3 with TRBJ1-1; TRBD1 aligns across 9 bases. V was pared by 3 bases and J by 1 base, with 3 bases of the junction left unmatched. The length of the CDR3 is 15 residues. CDR1 and CDR2 (germline): SNHLY, FYNGKV (reference sequence). This CDR3 reads CASSLDRGLNTEVFF. The covered CDR3 bases are TGTGCCAGCAGCTTGGACAGGGGCTTAAACACAGAAGTCTTC.

On this clone: Genes and germline are mouse. Read data end 1 residue before the CDR3 end; the end is taken from the germline J gene. This rearrangement joins TRBV2 to TRBJ2-5; 9 bases are a match to TRBD2. V gave up 3 bases and J gave up 8 bases; unmatched junction bases: 3. The length of the CDR3 is 13 residues. CDR1 and CDR2 from the germline V gene are LGHNA and YSYQKL. The CDR3 DNA, read in part, is TGTGCCAGCAGCCAGGGACTGGGCCGCACCCAGTAC. This codes for CASSQGLGRTQY. The whole CDR3 protein is CASSQGLGRTQYF.

Of note for this clone: These gene names are mouse names. The read falls 1 residue short of the CDR3 end, and the missing part is taken from the germline J gene. The chain carries TRBV31 and TRBJ2-4; 13 positions agree with TRBD2. Germline V gene sequence: CDR1 GKSSPN, CDR2 SITVG. J lost 3 bases, V lost 5 bases, and 2 bases had no gene match. The CDR3 covers 14 residues. Incomplete CDR3 DNA: TGTGCCTGGGGACTGGGGGGGCGACAAAACACCTTGTAC. Amino acids: CAWGLGGRQNTLY. The whole CDR3 sequence is CAWGLGGRQNTLYF. Looking up the rest from reference TRBV31 and TRBJ2-4 gives the full variable domain: AQTIHQWPVAEIKAVGSPLSLGCTIKGKSSPNLYWYWQATGGTLQQLFYSITVGQVESVVQLNLSASRPKDDQFILSTEKLLLSHSGFYLCAWGLGGRQNTLYFGAGTRLSVL.

Remarks on this clone: Mouse names are used for the genes. The CDR3 extends 1 residue past the end of the read, so its final part is completed from the germline J gene. This chain uses TRBV13-1 with TRBJ1-4, with a possible D match to TRBD1 (6 bases). The CDR3 has 16 amino acids. CDR1 and CDR2 from the germline V gene are NSHNY and SYGAGN. V dropped 0 bases and J dropped 0 bases, with 9 bases sitting between them. Incomplete CDR3 DNA: TGTGCCAGCAGTGATGGGGGACAAATTTCCAACGAAAGATTATTT. This sequence encodes CASSDGGQISNERLF. The entire CDR3 protein is CASSDGGQISNERLFF.

Comment on this clone: Germline and genes here are mouse. The observed sequence ends 1 residue before the CDR3 terminus, with the missing tail filled in from the germline J gene. The V gene is TRBV23, the J gene TRBJ1-4; the table's TRBD1 call for D was not verified on the DNA. This CDR3 is 15 amino acids long. Looked up from germline, CDR1 is KGHTA and CDR2 is FQNQQP. The CDR3 is CSSSPGHNSNERLFF. The CDR3 DNA, read in part, is TGCTCCAGCAGCCCGGGACATAATTCCAACGAAAGATTATTT.

Notes on this clone: All gene names here are mouse names. The CDR3 spells CAWSPGTGVQDTQYF. The covered CDR3 bases are TGTGCCTGGAGCCCCGGGACTGGGGTCCAAGACACCCAGTAC. The rearrangement links TRBV31 to TRBJ2-5; 10 nucleotides line up with TRBD2. The read comes to an end 1 residue before the CDR3 does, leaving the germline J gene to fill in the end. The CDR3 has 15 amino acids. V lost 3 bases to trimming and J lost 2 bases; unmatched junction nucleotides: 5. Looked up from germline, CDR1 is GKSSPN and CDR2 is SITVG.

Worth noting for this clone: Gene names denote mouse genes. Sequencing ends 1 residue short of the CDR3 end; the germline J gene provides the rest. The chain has TRBV19 and TRBJ2-4, with 9 positions matching TRBD2. The length of the CDR3 is 15 residues. From germline, CDR1 is FNHDT and CDR2 SITEND (reference sequence). V shed 4 bases and J 0 bases; nucleotides not matched to a gene: 3. CDR3 DNA, as far as it was read: TGTGCCAGCAGTCCTGGGGGGGTTAGTCAAAACACCTTGTAC. Protein sequence: CASSPGGVSQNTLY. The CDR3, in full, reads CASSPGGVSQNTLYF.

As to this clone: All gene names here are mouse names. The read stops 1 residue short of the end of the CDR3; the missing end is completed from the germline J gene. The genes are TRBV4 and TRBJ2-4; no definite D call. Germline assignment: CDR1 LGHDT and CDR2 YNNKQL (reference sequence). V was trimmed by 4 bases and J by 5 bases, leaving 4 bases between them. This CDR3 is built from 11 residues. CDR3 bases read: TGTGCCAGCAGCTTGACAAACACCTTGTAC. Translation gives CASSLTNTLY. The complete CDR3 reads CASSLTNTLYF.

On this clone itself: Mouse germline and gene names are used. CDR3 residues: CAWRSQGYNSPLYF. The sequenced part of the CDR3 DNA is TGTGCCTGGAGATCACAGGGCTATAATTCGCCCCTCTAC. V gene TRBV31 combines with J gene TRBJ1-6; D is perhaps TRBD1 (6 bases). The missing CDR3 end, 1 residue past where the read stops, is filled in from the germline J gene. TRBJ1-6 is designated an ORF whose function remains uncertain. The CDR3 sequence is 14 residues long. Deletions cut 3 bases from V and 3 bases from J, with 9 bases between. CDR1 and CDR2 (germline): GKSSPN, SITVG.

Of note for this clone: Gene labels here are mouse ones. The read terminates 1 residue ahead of where the CDR3 ends, so the germline J gene completes it. The J gene is TRBJ2-7, the V gene TRBV12-2; 10 bases fit TRBD1. J gave up 9 bases and V 2 bases, and 3 bases lay outside the gene matches. This CDR3 is 12 amino acids long. The V gene's germline CDR1 is SGHLS and CDR2 HYDKME. The CDR3 reads CASSPGTGAQYF. The DNA read from the CDR3 is TGTGCCAGCTCTCCCGGGACAGGGGCACAGTAC.

Note on this clone: Gene and germline names: mouse. The sequence runs out 1 residue before the end of the CDR3; the remainder is reconstructed from the germline J gene. This chain links TRBV1 with TRBJ2-1; 8 bases fit TRBD1. The CDR3 covers 15 residues. Trimming took 0 bases from V and 3 from J; bases not matched to a gene: 1. Per the germline V gene, CDR1 is NSQYPW and CDR2 is LRSPGD (reference sequence). CDR3 DNA (partial): TGCACCTGCAGTGCAGATACAGGGGGCTATGCTGAGCAGTTC. Its protein product is CTCSADTGGYAEQF. The full CDR3 is CTCSADTGGYAEQFF.

A note on this clone: The genes are named according to mouse. The missing CDR3 end, 1 residue past where the read stops, is filled in from the germline J gene. This chain uses TRBV15 with TRBJ2-1, with 10 bases matching TRBD2. Looked up from germline, CDR1 is SGHND and CDR2 is FRSKSL. This CDR3 comprises 15 residues. The V gene end was trimmed by 4 bases and the J gene end by 4 bases; junction bases not matched to a gene: 4. The DNA read from the CDR3 is TGTGCCAGCAGTTCCCGGGACTGGGGTTATGCTGAGCAGTTC. Translating it yields CASSSRDWGYAEQF. The entire CDR3 is CASSSRDWGYAEQFF.